The 14 T cell receptor beta chains below were found in one sample sequenced in a study of sequential checkpoint blockade in melanoma. As to treatment: randomized to nivolumab then ipilimumab (arm A) or the reverse (arm B). The assay was immunoSEQ multiplex PCR, and TCRdb's table has in-frame clones only and misses some. This table holds some 14,000 clones, 77% found once. The sample consisted of CD8+ T cells sorted from blood (inferred from file names), taken from a patient given nivolumab and ipilimumab in sequence. The receptors derive from a human donor with melanoma.

The chain has TRBV7-9 and TRBJ2-1, with TRBD2 as a possible D gene (5 bases). The CDR3 length is 15 residues. From germline, CDR1 is SEHNR and CDR2 FQNEAQ (reference sequence). Trimming took off 5 bases at V and 4 bases at J, with 15 bases between the two ends. CDR3 sequence: CASSPEIRGYNEQFF. Written as DNA, the CDR3 is TGTGCCAGCAGCCCAGAAATTCGGGGTTACAATGAGCAGTTCTTC. Based on the CDR3 plus reference TRBV7-9 and TRBJ2-1, the full variable domain is DTGVSQNPRHKITKRGQNVTFRCDPISEHNRLYWYRQTLGQGPEFLTYFQNEAQLEKSRLLSDRFSAERPKGSFSTLEIQRTEQGDSAMYLCASSPEIRGYNEQFFGPGTRLTVL.

By proportion, this clone is large (0.1 to 1%). This rearrangement joins TRBV14 to TRBJ2-1, with D maybe TRBD1 (6 bases). The CDR3 has 16 amino acids. V was shortened by 5 bases and J by 3 bases, with 17 bases between the two germline ends. Germline-derived CDR1 and CDR2 are SGHDN and FVKESK. CDR3: CASSVKTGIFYNEQFF. The CDR3 nucleotides read TGTGCCAGCAGCGTTAAGACAGGAATATTCTACAATGAGCAGTTCTTC.

This chain uses TRBV27 with TRBJ1-5, with a tentative D call TRBD1 (6 bases). Germline values: CDR1 MNHEY, CDR2 SMNVEV (reference sequence). The germline V and J ends were trimmed by 6 bases and 7 bases, with 16 bases remaining between them. CDR3 size: 14 residues. CDR3 nucleotides: TGTGCCAGCAGACCAGGGGTTTCAGGCCAGCCCCAGCATTTT. It is translated as CASRPGVSGQPQHF.

This rearrangement joins TRBV30 to TRBJ2-7; 9 bases match TRBD2. The CDR3 loop spans 15 amino acids. CDR1 and CDR2 (germline): GTSNPN, SVGIG (reference sequence). The J segment lost 4 bases and the V segment lost 0 bases, leaving 7 bases of the junction unmatched. As DNA, the CDR3 is TGTGCCTGGAGTGTGGTGCGGGAGGGCCTATACGAGCAGTACTTC. Protein: CAWSVVREGLYEQYF.

This clone was counted between two and nine times. The CDR3 region has the DNA TGTGCCAGCAGCTCGGGAGATCACACAGATACGCAGTATTTT. Its translation is CASSSGDHTDTQYF. The chain links TRBV9 to TRBJ2-3, with TRBD2 as a possible D gene (6 bases). V lost 4 bases to trimming and J lost 2 bases, with 11 bases between them. Germline lookup yields CDR1 SGDLS and CDR2 YYNGEE. The CDR3 length is 14 residues.

CDR3 amino acids: CASSPRIYSGLYNEQFF. CDR3 coding DNA: TGCGCCAGCAGTCCAAGAATTTATAGCGGCCTCTACAATGAGCAGTTCTTC. J is TRBJ2-1 and V is TRBV4-3; the D gene is possibly TRBD2 (6 bases). The CDR3 sequence is 17 residues long. Germline CDR1 and CDR2: LGHNA and YSLEER. V was cut by 6 bases and J by 3 bases, with 21 bases left in between.

This chain links TRBV4-3 with TRBJ2-7, with TRBD1 identical over 8 bases. CDR3 length: 14 amino acids. The V gene's germline CDR1 is LGHNA and CDR2 YSLEER. With V trimmed by 4 bases and J by 3 bases, 5 bases remained unmatched. CDR3 sequence reads: CASSLNRGDYEQYF. Here the CDR3 DNA reads TGCGCCAGCAGCCTAAACAGGGGGGACTACGAGCAGTACTTC.

A single count supports this clone. This chain joins TRBV19 and TRBJ2-2; no firm D call. Trimming cost V 1 base and J 4 bases, with 4 bases left between them. From germline, CDR1 is LNHDA and CDR2 SQIVND (reference sequence). The CDR3 contains 13 residues. CDR3: CASSIGATGELFF. CDR3 sequence (DNA): TGTGCCAGTAGTATAGGGGCCACCGGGGAGCTGTTTTTT.

This clone was detected a few times. The CDR3 sequence is CASSLVGRGDTEAFF. The CDR3 nucleotides are TGTGCCAGCAGCTTAGTGGGGAGAGGTGACACTGAAGCTTTCTTT. The rearrangement links TRBV4-2 to TRBJ1-1; D unresolved. Germline CDR1 and CDR2: LGHNA and YNFKEQ. CDR3 size: 15 residues. The V gene lost 5 bases and the J gene lost 3 bases, with 16 bases spanning the gap.

This clone came up once. The V and J genes are TRBV11-2 and TRBJ2-1; tentatively, D is TRBD2 (5 bases). Per germline, CDR1 SGHAT and CDR2 FQNNGV. CDR3 length: 14 residues. Trimming left V 0 bases short and J 6 bases short, with 9 bases between. DNA of the CDR3: TGTGCCAGCAGCTTAGATCATCGGGGCAATGAGCAGTTCTTC. It specifies CASSLDHRGNEQFF.

This chain joins TRBV6-1 and TRBJ1-3; 10 nucleotides agree with TRBD1. Per germline, CDR1 MNHNS and CDR2 SASEGT. The length of the CDR3 is 15 residues. V lost 5 bases, J lost 8 bases, and 9 bases stayed unmatched. The CDR3 nucleotides read TGTGCCAGCAGTAACCCGGGACAGGGGTTTGACACCATATATTTT. Encoded protein: CASSNPGQGFDTIYF.

CDR3 sequence: CASTSKRAGGTGANVLTF. The CDR3 bases are TGTGCCAGCACTTCCAAAAGGGCAGGGGGCACTGGGGCCAACGTCCTGACTTTC. The V gene is TRBV28, the J gene TRBJ2-6, with TRBD1 matching 8 bases. The CDR3 has 18 residues. Unmatched junction bases numbered 13, after V lost 7 bases and J lost 2 bases. Germline V gene lookup returns CDR1 MDHEN and CDR2 SYDVKM.

This clone is labeled as medium-sized. This sequence joins TRBV28 and TRBJ1-3, with a tentative D call TRBD1 (6 bases). Germline-derived CDR1 and CDR2 are MDHEN and SYDVKM. V was clipped by 2 bases and J by 2 bases, with 16 bases between them. The CDR3 contains 17 residues. CDR3 amino acids: CASSLVGGGNAGNTIYF. The CDR3 DNA sequence: TGTGCCAGCAGTTTAGTGGGAGGGGGGAACGCTGGAAACACCATATATTTT.

This clone is a singleton in its sample. The V and J genes are TRBV4-1 and TRBJ2-5, with 7 bases lining up with TRBD1. From germline, CDR1 is MGHRA and CDR2 YSYEKL. The CDR3 is 16 amino acids. The junction had 9 bases not matched to a gene; V was cut back by 0 bases and J by 5 bases. CDR3 DNA sequence: TGCGCCAGCAGCCAAGACGCCGTTGACAGGGTTGAGACCCAGTACTTC. This sequence encodes CASSQDAVDRVETQYF.